These T cell receptor beta chains were read from a single sample in a study of beta chain features in type 1 diabetes. TCRdb's table, derived via immunoSEQ multiplex PCR, lists solely in-frame clones and lacks some. The table has almost 350,000 clones, 8% seen once. The material sequenced was central memory CD4+ T cells from blood. The receptors shown here come from a woman aged 18-30 years in good health. Both conserved end residues are part of each CDR3. Fields, in order: D gene, J gene, clone size, V gene, CDR3 protein, CDR3 DNA. A D gene is named only where the DNA matches it firmly. Only some rows state a clone size, as once, few, many or a class for expanded clones.

D: TRBD2
J: TRBJ2-3
size: many
V: TRBV6-6
CDR3: CASSVTSDTDTQYF
DNA: TGTGCCAGCAGCGTGACTAGCGACACAGATACGCAGTATTTT

D: -
J: TRBJ1-5
size: few
V: TRBV5-4
CDR3: CASSPRQHGNSNQPQHF
DNA: TGTGCCAGCAGCCCACGACAGCATGGAAATAGCAATCAGCCCCAGCATTTT

D: TRBD2
J: TRBJ2-5
size: few
V: TRBV5-1
CDR3: CASSIGTSGLQETQYF
DNA: TGCGCCAGCAGCATCGGGACTAGCGGGCTCCAAGAGACCCAGTACTTC

D: TRBD1
J: TRBJ2-1
size: few
V: TRBV18
CDR3: CASSQVNRGLDEQFF
DNA: TGTGCCAGCTCACAAGTAAACAGGGGGCTGGATGAGCAGTTCTTC

D: -
J: TRBJ2-1
size: -
V: TRBV11-3
CDR3: CASSLAGIGYNEQFF
DNA: TGTGCCAGCAGCTTAGCGGGGATCGGCTACAATGAGCAGTTCTTC

D: -
J: TRBJ2-3
size: few
V: TRBV7-2
CDR3: CASSPYQASTDTQYF
DNA: TGTGCCAGCAGCCCATACCAGGCTAGCACAGATACGCAGTATTTT

D: TRBD1
J: TRBJ1-2
size: -
V: TRBV6-1
CDR3: CASSGRGLGYGYTF
DNA: TGTGCCAGCAGTGGAAGGGGGCTTGGGTATGGCTACACCTTC

D: -
J: TRBJ1-2
size: few
V: TRBV19
CDR3: CASSTTENYGYTF
DNA: TGTGCCAGTAGTACGACGGAAAACTATGGCTACACCTTC

D: -
J: TRBJ1-1
size: many
V: TRBV29-1
CDR3: CSVEGGDVGPAFF
DNA: TGCAGCGTTGAAGGGGGGGACGTAGGACCAGCTTTCTTT

D: -
J: TRBJ2-1
size: few
V: TRBV18
CDR3: CASSRPPTVGNEQFF
DNA: TGTGCCAGCTCACGTCCGCCTACTGTGGGGAATGAGCAGTTCTTC

D: -
J: TRBJ1-5
size: many
V: TRBV6-6
CDR3: CASSYSTETSNQPQHF
DNA: TGTGCCAGCAGTTACTCGACAGAGACTAGCAATCAGCCCCAGCATTTT

D: -
J: TRBJ2-7
size: few
V: TRBV7-2
CDR3: CASSLVADSSYEQYF
DNA: TGTGCCAGCAGCTTAGTAGCGGACAGCTCCTACGAGCAGTACTTC

D: TRBD2
J: TRBJ2-7
size: -
V: TRBV6-1
CDR3: CASSVNSGRAYEQYF
DNA: TGTGCCAGCAGTGTGAATAGCGGGAGAGCCTACGAGCAGTACTTC

D: -
J: TRBJ2-2
size: many
V: TRBV7-2
CDR3: CASSSQWGANTGELFF
DNA: TGTGCCAGCAGCTCCCAATGGGGGGCGAACACCGGGGAGCTGTTTTTT

D: -
J: TRBJ2-2
size: many
V: TRBV19
CDR3: CASSIRLDNTGELFF
DNA: TGTGCCAGTAGTATCAGACTCGATAACACCGGGGAGCTGTTTTTT

D: -
J: TRBJ1-5
size: -
V: TRBV4-3
CDR3: CASSQGAGGQPQHF
DNA: TGCGCCAGCAGCCAAGGAGCTGGGGGCCAGCCCCAGCATTTT

D: -
J: TRBJ2-3
size: few
V: TRBV5-1
CDR3: CASSLGTILDTQYF
DNA: TGCGCCAGCAGCTTAGGGACGATTCTAGATACGCAGTATTTT

D: -
J: TRBJ2-2
size: -
V: TRBV2
CDR3: CASSTAQTGELFF
DNA: TGTGCCAGCAGTACAGCTCAAACCGGGGAGCTGTTTTTT

D: TRBD2
J: TRBJ2-1
size: -
V: TRBV5-1
CDR3: CASFNSGAYNEQFF
DNA: TGCGCCAGCTTCAATAGCGGGGCCTACAATGAGCAGTTCTTC

D: -
J: TRBJ2-6
size: -
V: TRBV28
CDR3: CASSLYRGGANVLTF
DNA: TGTGCCAGCAGTTTATATCGAGGAGGGGCCAACGTCCTGACTTTC

D: -
J: TRBJ2-2
size: few
V: TRBV7-3
CDR3: CASSRGGFYSGELFF
DNA: TGTGCCAGCAGCCGAGGGGGTTTTTATTCCGGGGAGCTGTTTTTT

D: TRBD2
J: TRBJ2-1
size: -
V: TRBV11-2
CDR3: CASSLVIAGNAREQFF
DNA: TGTGCCAGCAGCTTAGTAATAGCGGGAAACGCCAGGGAGCAGTTCTTC

D: -
J: TRBJ2-1
size: -
V: TRBV15
CDR3: CATSRDLPGLSSYNEQFF
DNA: TGTGCCACCAGCAGAGATTTACCGGGACTGAGCTCCTACAATGAGCAGTTCTTC

D: -
J: TRBJ1-3
size: -
V: TRBV7-9
CDR3: CASSLDRAGNTIYF
DNA: TGTGCCAGCAGCTTAGACCGGGCTGGAAACACCATATATTTT

D: TRBD2
J: TRBJ2-3
size: -
V: TRBV7-3
CDR3: CASSLTGTSGDTQYF
DNA: TGTGCCAGCAGCTTAACGGGGACTAGCGGAGATACGCAGTATTTT

D: -
J: TRBJ1-3
size: -
V: TRBV29-1
CDR3: CSFRDAGNTIYF
DNA: TGCAGCTTCCGGGACGCAGGAAACACCATATATTTT

D: -
J: TRBJ2-1
size: many
V: TRBV2
CDR3: CASSSRFAAATYNEQFF
DNA: TGTGCCAGCAGTTCACGGTTTGCAGCGGCAACCTACAATGAGCAGTTCTTC

D: -
J: TRBJ2-2
size: -
V: TRBV9
CDR3: CASSVRRFGSGELFF
DNA: TGTGCCAGCAGCGTAAGGAGGTTCGGATCCGGGGAGCTGTTTTTT

D: -
J: TRBJ1-2
size: -
V: TRBV6-1
CDR3: CASRLRGGLYGYTF
DNA: TGTGCCAGCAGACTACGGGGGGGGCTCTATGGCTACACCTTC

D: -
J: TRBJ1-2
size: -
V: TRBV19
CDR3: CASSLSGDGYTF
DNA: TGTGCCAGTAGTCTAAGCGGGGATGGCTACACCTTC

D: -
J: TRBJ2-7
size: many
V: TRBV11-2
CDR3: CASSLVRGYEQYF
DNA: TGTGCCAGCAGCTTAGTACGAGGGTACGAGCAGTACTTC

D: -
J: TRBJ2-7
size: many
V: TRBV28
CDR3: CASSLTSLAQYF
DNA: TGTGCCAGCAGTTTAACCAGTCTAGCTCAGTACTTC

D: -
J: TRBJ2-4
size: few
V: TRBV5-4
CDR3: CASSPNGGILLAKNIQYF
DNA: TGTGCCAGCAGCCCCAACGGCGGCATCTTACTAGCCAAAAACATTCAGTACTTC

D: TRBD1
J: TRBJ2-1
size: -
V: TRBV28
CDR3: CASSRFSGQKNEQFF
DNA: TGTGCCAGCAGTCGATTCTCGGGACAGAAGAATGAGCAGTTCTTC

D: TRBD1
J: TRBJ2-7
size: many
V: TRBV5-1
CDR3: CASSKGQGIGQYF
DNA: TGCGCCAGCAGCAAGGGACAGGGAATCGGGCAGTACTTC

D: -
J: TRBJ2-3
size: -
V: TRBV5-4
CDR3: CASSQVEGLLDTQYF
DNA: TGCGCCAGCAGCCAAGTTGAAGGGTTGTTAGATACGCAGTATTTT

D: TRBD1
J: TRBJ2-4
size: many
V: TRBV18
CDR3: CASSREDRGRARNIQYF
DNA: TGTGCCAGCTCCCGAGAGGACAGGGGGCGGGCGAGAAACATTCAGTACTTC

D: TRBD1
J: TRBJ1-2
size: few
V: TRBV10-3
CDR3: CAISDLDREYGYTF
DNA: TGTGCCATCAGTGACCTCGACAGGGAGTATGGCTACACCTTC

D: -
J: TRBJ1-5
size: -
V: TRBV6-5
CDR3: CASSLGSNQPQHF
DNA: TGTGCCAGCTCCTTGGGCAGCAATCAGCCCCAGCATTTT

D: TRBD2
J: TRBJ2-3
size: few
V: TRBV4-3
CDR3: CASSQAPGGPSDTQYF
DNA: TGCGCCAGCAGCCAAGCCCCGGGAGGGCCCTCAGATACGCAGTATTTT

D: -
J: TRBJ2-5
size: few
V: TRBV7-2
CDR3: CASSRGLRETQYF
DNA: TGTGCCAGCAGCCGGGGGTTACGGGAGACCCAGTACTTC

D: TRBD1
J: TRBJ2-5
size: -
V: TRBV29-1
CDR3: CSVEEQGETQYF
DNA: TGCAGCGTTGAAGAACAGGGGGAGACCCAGTACTTC

D: TRBD1
J: TRBJ2-5
size: -
V: TRBV7-2
CDR3: CASSSGQGKTQYF
DNA: TGTGCCAGCAGCTCTGGACAGGGAAAGACCCAGTACTTC

D: -
J: TRBJ2-3
size: few
V: TRBV16
CDR3: CASSQYDTDTQYF
DNA: TGTGCCAGCAGCCAATACGACACAGATACGCAGTATTTT

D: TRBD1
J: TRBJ2-7
size: -
V: TRBV18
CDR3: CASSPRDREYEQYF
DNA: TGTGCCAGCTCACCCCGGGACAGGGAGTACGAGCAGTACTTC

D: -
J: TRBJ1-2
size: few
V: TRBV10-3
CDR3: CASSYRTDSNYGYTF
DNA: TGTGCCAGCAGTTACCGGACGGATTCTAACTATGGCTACACCTTC

D: -
J: TRBJ1-5
size: few
V: TRBV18
CDR3: CASSPTAGNQPQHF
DNA: TGTGCCAGCTCACCAACGGCCGGCAATCAGCCCCAGCATTTT